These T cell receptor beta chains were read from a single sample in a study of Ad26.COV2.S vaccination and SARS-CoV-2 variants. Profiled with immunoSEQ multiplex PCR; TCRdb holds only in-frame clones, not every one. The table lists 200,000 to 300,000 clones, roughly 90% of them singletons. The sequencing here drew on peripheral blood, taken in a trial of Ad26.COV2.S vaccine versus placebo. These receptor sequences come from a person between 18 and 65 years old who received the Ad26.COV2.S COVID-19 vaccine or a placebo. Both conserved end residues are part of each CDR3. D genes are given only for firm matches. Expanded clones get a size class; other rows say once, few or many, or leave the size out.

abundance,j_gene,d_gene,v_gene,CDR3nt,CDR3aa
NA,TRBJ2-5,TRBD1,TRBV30,TGTGCCTGGGGACAGGGCGGGGAGACCCAGTACTTC,CAWGQGGETQYF
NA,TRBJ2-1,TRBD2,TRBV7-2,TGTGCCAGCAGCTTAGCGGGGGGGTTCGACAATGAGCAGTTCTTC,CASSLAGGFDNEQFF
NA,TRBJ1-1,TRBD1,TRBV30,TGTGCCTGGAGTTACAGGGGGCGGAACACTGAAGCTTTCTTT,CAWSYRGRNTEAFF
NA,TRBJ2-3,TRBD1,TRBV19,TGTGCCAGTAGGGACAGGGGGCTTGATACGCAGTATTTT,CASRDRGLDTQYF
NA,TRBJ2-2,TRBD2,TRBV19,TGTGCCAGTAGGAGCGGGGTGGGAACCGGGGAGCTGTTTTTT,CASRSGVGTGELFF
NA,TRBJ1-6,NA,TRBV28,TGTGCCAGCAGTTCAGGGGCCAGCAGGGATTCACCCCTCCACTTT,CASSSGASRDSPLHF
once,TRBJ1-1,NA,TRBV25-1,TGTGCCAGCAGTGAAGGGGCTCCGGGGGGGACTGAAGCTTTCTTT,CASSEGAPGGTEAFF
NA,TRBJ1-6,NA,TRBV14,TGTGCCAGCAGCCAAGATCGTGCAGGGCGATACACTTCACCCCTCCACTTT,CASSQDRAGRYTSPLHF
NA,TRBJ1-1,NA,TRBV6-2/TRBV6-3,TGTGCCAGCAGTTACTCGGAGGCCCACACTGAAGCTTTCTTT,CASSYSEAHTEAFF
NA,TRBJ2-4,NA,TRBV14,TGTGCCAGCAGCCGAAGGACGGATGAAAGCATTCAGTACTTC,CASSRRTDESIQYF
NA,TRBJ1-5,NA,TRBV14,TGTGCCAGCAGCCAAGTCACCCATCTCGGGCAGGTTAGCAATCAGCCCCAGCATTTT,CASSQVTHLGQVSNQPQHF
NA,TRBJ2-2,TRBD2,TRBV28,TGTGCCAGCAGCCGTGTCTGGGGACTAGCGAACACCGGGGAGCTGTTTTTT,CASSRVWGLANTGELFF
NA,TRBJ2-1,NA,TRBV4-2,TGTGCCAGCAGCCAAGATCAAAGGGCGCCGTTGAATGAGCAGTTCTTC,CASSQDQRAPLNEQFF
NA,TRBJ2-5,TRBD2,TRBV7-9,TGTGCCAGCAGCTACTGGGGAGGGTACCAAGAGACCCAGTACTTC,CASSYWGGYQETQYF
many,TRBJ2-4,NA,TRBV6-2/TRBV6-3,TGTGCCAGCAGTTACGGAGCCCTAGCCAAAAACATTCAGTACTTC,CASSYGALAKNIQYF